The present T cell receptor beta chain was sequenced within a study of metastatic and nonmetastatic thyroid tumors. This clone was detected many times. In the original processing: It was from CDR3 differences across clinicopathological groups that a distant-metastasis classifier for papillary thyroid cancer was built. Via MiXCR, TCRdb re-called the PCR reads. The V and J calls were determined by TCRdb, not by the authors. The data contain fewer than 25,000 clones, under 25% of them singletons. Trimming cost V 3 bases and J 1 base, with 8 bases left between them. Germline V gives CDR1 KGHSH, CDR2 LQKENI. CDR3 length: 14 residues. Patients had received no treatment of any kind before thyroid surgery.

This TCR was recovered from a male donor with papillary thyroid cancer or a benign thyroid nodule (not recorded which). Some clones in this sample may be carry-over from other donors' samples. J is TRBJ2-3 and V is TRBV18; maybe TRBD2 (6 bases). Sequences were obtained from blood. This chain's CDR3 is CASSPGTRTDTQYF. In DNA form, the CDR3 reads TGTGCCAGCTCACCCGGGACTCGCACAGATACGCAGTATTTT.